Each of the 32 T cell receptor beta chains below was sequenced from the same sample in a study of blood T cells in healthy people across ages. Sample-barcoded 5' priming and a J-beta primer mix drove a second PCR of roughly 6 to 12 cycles. TCRdb independently ran MiXCR on the 5' RACE reads; one entry per CDR3 protein. The data contain a few hundred thousand distinct CDR3 sequences, less than 30% of them singletons. Sequencing was performed on blood. These receptors all come from a woman between 65 and 79 years old in good health.

This clonotype was detected only a few times. The chain couples TRBV6-2 or TRBV6-3 to TRBJ2-2; the match to TRBD2 covers 11 bases. In germline, CDR1 is MNHEY, CDR2 SVGEGT. The length of the CDR3 is 18 residues. After removal of 0 bases from V and 5 bases from J, the junction contained 8 bases not matched to a gene. CDR3 bases: TGTGCCAGCAGTTACTCGAATCTAGCGGGAGGTCGGACCGGGGAGCTGTTTTTT. Encoded protein: CASSYSNLAGGRTGELFF.

This clonotype appeared once. The junction departs from germline at one end; a sequencing error may be responsible. This chain connects TRBV11-2 to TRBJ2-1; no reliable D call. The V gene's germline CDR1 is SGHAT and CDR2 FQNNGV. CDR3 length equals 13 residues. CDR3 DNA: TGTGCCAGCAGCTTAGACAACTACAATGAGCATTTCTTC. Protein sequence: CASSLDNYNEHFF.

This clonotype was detected only a few times. The V gene is TRBV2, the J gene TRBJ2-6; no reliable D call. Germline CDR1 reads SNHLY; CDR2 reads FYNNEI. There are 18 residues in the CDR3. The V and J ends lost 5 bases and 0 bases respectively, with 17 bases between them. The CDR3 here is CASSREGLLSSGANVLTF. The CDR3 bases are TGTGCCAGCAGTCGAGAAGGTCTACTAAGCTCTGGGGCCAACGTCCTGACTTTC.

The chain carries TRBV4-3 and TRBJ2-5; 7 bases line up with TRBD2. The assigned J gene may be wrong: the sequence end matches TRBJ2-7 better. Germline V gives CDR1 LGHNA, CDR2 YSLEER. This CDR3 contains 17 residues. CDR3 sequence: CASSQDYIVGLAYEQYF. The CDR3 DNA follows: TGCGCCAGCAGCCAAGATTACATTGTAGGACTAGCCTACGAGCAGTACTTC.

The chain links TRBV7-2 to TRBJ1-6; D is uncertain. The CDR3 length is 13 residues. Germline CDR1 reads SGHTA; CDR2 reads FQGNSA. The ends were cut back, 3 bases at V and 6 bases at J, with 6 bases in the middle. CDR3 loop: CASSLDVNSPLHF. CDR3 DNA sequence: TGTGCCAGCAGCTTGGATGTTAATTCACCCCTCCACTTT. Full variable domain (missing parts from reference TRBV7-2 and TRBJ1-6): GAGVSQSPSNKVTEKGKDVELRCDPISGHTALYWYRQSLGQGLEFLIYFQGNSAPDKSGLPSDRFSAERTGGSVSTLTIQRTQQEDSAVYLCASSLDVNSPLHFGNGTRLTVT.

V usage is TRBV3-1 and J usage is TRBJ2-4; 13 bases align to TRBD2. Germline V gives CDR1 LGHDT, CDR2 YNNKEL (reference sequence). Trimming at V came to 0 bases and at J to 0 bases, leaving 8 bases not matched to a gene. This CDR3 spans 20 amino acids. The CDR3 spells CASSQDFGTSGELAKNIQYF. As DNA, the CDR3 is TGTGCCAGCAGCCAAGATTTTGGGACTAGCGGGGAACTAGCCAAAAACATTCAGTACTTC. The full variable domain, its missing parts supplied by reference TRBV3-1 and TRBJ2-4, is DTAVSQTPKYLVTQMGNDKSIKCEQNLGHDTMYWYKQDSKKFLKIMFSYNNKELIINETVPNRFSPKSPDKAHLNLHINSLELGDSAVYFCASSQDFGTSGELAKNIQYFGAGTRLSVL.

This chain connects TRBV4-2 to TRBJ1-4; 8 bases fit TRBD1. This CDR3 is 21 amino acids long. In germline, CDR1 is LGHNA, CDR2 YNFKEQ. The ends lost 4 bases at V and 8 bases at J; junction bases unmatched: 27. CDR3 region: CASSPRLAGQAVIGASEKLFF. The CDR3 DNA reads as TGTGCCAGCAGCCCTCGGTTGGCGGGACAGGCCGTTATCGGCGCGAGCGAAAAACTGTTTTTT.

This chain links TRBV29-1 with TRBJ2-7, with 7 bases matching TRBD1. CDR1 SQVTM and CDR2 ANQGSEA come from the germline V gene. The CDR3 is 15 residues long. The J segment lost 5 bases and the V segment lost 4 bases, leaving 14 bases of the junction unmatched. The chain's CDR3 is CSVGMTGTSSHEQYF. The CDR3, as DNA: TGCAGCGTTGGTATGACAGGGACCTCCAGCCACGAGCAGTACTTC.

This clonotype was recorded a few times. The J gene is TRBJ2-2, the V gene TRBV4-1, with TRBD1 matching 8 bases. V dropped 1 base and J dropped 4; count of bases not matched to a gene: 11. CDR1 is MGHRA and CDR2 is YSYEKL in the germline V gene. The CDR3 covers 18 residues. The CDR3 nucleotides are TGCGCCAGCAGCCAAGTAATATCAGGGGGCTTGGGCACCGGGGAGCTGTTTTTT. This encodes CASSQVISGGLGTGELFF.

V and J are TRBV20-1 and TRBJ2-5; 11 bases map to TRBD2. The germline V gene has CDR1 DFQATT and CDR2 SNEGSKA (reference sequence). The CDR3 is 18 residues long. Germline trimming cut 5 bases from V and 2 bases from J; bases unmatched to any gene: 16. CDR3 coding DNA: TGCAGTGCTTTCCAGAGGGGTAGCGGGAGGGCCGGGCAAGAGACCCAGTACTTC. This gives the protein CSAFQRGSGRAGQETQYF.

This clonotype was seen ten or more times. This chain joins TRBV5-1 and TRBJ2-7; D is perhaps TRBD1 or TRBD2 (5 bases each). This CDR3 is 15 amino acids long. Trimming pared 4 bases from V and 3 bases from J, leaving 17 bases between. Germline-derived CDR1 and CDR2 are SGHRS and YFSETQ. The CDR3 protein is CASSSQPGRDYEQYF. The DNA of the CDR3 is TGCGCCAGCAGCAGTCAACCGGGACGGGACTACGAGCAGTACTTC. The full variable domain, with the rest looked up from reference TRBV5-1 and TRBJ2-7, is KAGVTQTPRYLIKTRGQQVTLSCSPISGHRSVSWYQQTPGQGLQFLFEYFSETQRNKGNFPGRFSGRQFSNSRSEMNVSTLELGDSALYLCASSSQPGRDYEQYFGPGTRLTVT.

This chain connects TRBV12-3 or TRBV12-4 to TRBJ2-7, with TRBD1 as a possible D gene (5 bases). V lost 2 bases, J lost 1 base, and 6 bases lay in between. CDR3 length: 13 amino acids. The CDR3 DNA reads TGTGCCAGCAGTTTATCAGGGTCCTACGAGCAGTACGTC. Encoded protein: CASSLSGSYEQYV.

This clonotype came up a few times. The chain combines TRBV7-9 with TRBJ1-1; the D is unclear. This CDR3 is 14 amino acids long. Germline lookup yields CDR1 SEHNR and CDR2 FQNEAQ (reference sequence). Trimming took 4 bases from V and 1 from J, leaving 10 bases between them. DNA of the CDR3: TGTGCCAGCAGCTCCCCACTCGGGAACACTGAAGCTTTCTTT. As protein: CASSSPLGNTEAFF.

The sample holds a few counts of this clonotype. The chain carries TRBV14 and TRBJ2-1; unclear D gene. Germline-derived CDR1 and CDR2 are SGHDN and FVKESK. V was cut by 0 bases and J by 12 bases, with 12 bases left in between. The CDR3 has 13 amino acids. Written as DNA, the CDR3 is TGTGCCAGCAGCCAAGATAGTGAGCGCTGGCAGTTCTTC. Encoded protein: CASSQDSERWQFF.

This chain joins TRBV20-1 and TRBJ2-6; D is uncertain. Looked up from germline, CDR1 is DFQATT and CDR2 is SNEGSKA (reference sequence). Trimming cost V 1 base and J 4 bases, with 5 bases left between them. The CDR3 length is 13 residues. The CDR3 reads CSARVWGANVLTF. CDR3 sequence (DNA): TGCAGTGCTAGAGTCTGGGGGGCCAACGTCCTGACTTTC.

Many counts were recorded for this clonotype. DNA of the CDR3: TGTGCCAGCAGTGGACCGGGACTCTCCTACGAGCAGTACTTC. It is translated as CASSGPGLSYEQYF. This chain connects TRBV28 to TRBJ2-7; D is possibly TRBD2 (6 bases). The V end was cut by 5 bases, the J end by 0 bases, with 11 bases between. CDR1 and CDR2 (germline): MDHEN, SYDVKM. The CDR3 loop spans 14 amino acids.

This clonotype showed up just a few times. The chain couples TRBV7-9 to TRBJ1-4; the D gene is possibly TRBD1 (5 bases). The CDR3 has 16 residues. Trimming stripped 5 bases from V and 5 bases from J, with 18 bases between. Germline values: CDR1 SEHNR, CDR2 FQNEAQ (reference sequence). CDR3: CASSAGTGVSNEKLFF. For the CDR3, the DNA is TGTGCCAGCAGCGCCGGGACTGGCGTTTCGAATGAAAAACTGTTTTTT.

The V and J genes are TRBV28 and TRBJ1-2, with D perhaps TRBD1 (6 bases). V gave up 10 bases and J gave up 7 bases, with 25 bases separating them. CDR3 length equals 15 residues. Germline lookup yields CDR1 MDHEN and CDR2 SYDVKM. The CDR3 DNA is TGTGCCAACGCCCGCTGGGGGCGAGGATTGTTTGGCTACACCTTC. Translated, it gives CANARWGRGLFGYTF.

The chain recombines TRBV6-5 with TRBJ1-5; D call uncertain. There are 14 residues in the CDR3. V lost 9 bases and J lost 2, with 14 bases in between. CDR1 is MNHEY and CDR2 is SVGAGI in the germline V gene. The CDR3 loop is CASRHRRGNQPQHF. CDR3 in DNA: TGTGCCAGTCGCCATAGGAGGGGCAATCAGCCCCAGCATTTT.

This rearrangement joins TRBV7-9 to TRBJ1-2; the D is unclear. V was cut by 2 bases and J by 8 bases, with 18 bases left in between. Germline loops: CDR1 SEHNR, CDR2 FQNEAQ (reference sequence). CDR3 length equals 15 residues. The CDR3 reads CASSLTPDDYQGYTF. The CDR3 DNA reads TGTGCCAGCAGCTTAACTCCGGACGACTATCAGGGCTACACCTTC.

In this sample, this clonotype turned up many times. The rearrangement uses TRBV20-1 and TRBJ2-7; D possibly corresponds to TRBD2 (6 bases). The V gene's germline CDR1 is DFQATT and CDR2 SNEGSKA (reference sequence). Trimming removed 6 bases at V and 3 bases at J, with 18 bases between. The CDR3 extends over 14 amino acids. The CDR3 sequence is CSAKEGGPRYEQYF. The DNA of the CDR3 is TGCAGTGCAAAGGAGGGAGGTCCCCGCTACGAGCAGTACTTC.

This sequence joins TRBV20-1 and TRBJ2-7; 7 bases fit TRBD2. This CDR3 contains 17 residues. The V segment lost 5 bases and the J segment 2 bases; nucleotides outside the gene matches: 18. Germline-derived CDR1 and CDR2 are DFQATT and SNEGSKA (reference sequence). As DNA, the CDR3 is TGCAGTGCTGGATTCTTCCGGGACTACACCTTCCCCTACGAGCAGTACTTC. This translates into CSAGFFRDYTFPYEQYF.

This clonotype has only a few counts. This rearrangement joins TRBV6-1 to TRBJ2-6; no firm D call. The ends were cut back, 5 bases at V and 0 bases at J, with 17 bases in the middle. The CDR3 is 18 residues long. CDR1 MNHNS and CDR2 SASEGT come from the germline V gene. CDR3 sequence: CASSPRPRLISGANVLTF. As DNA, the CDR3 is TGTGCCAGCAGTCCTCGTCCCCGACTGATCTCTGGGGCCAACGTCCTGACTTTC.

This chain uses TRBV4-1 with TRBJ2-5, with 12 bases aligning to TRBD2. Trimming cost V 4 bases and J 5 bases; bases outside gene matches: 11. Germline V gene lookup returns CDR1 MGHRA and CDR2 YSYEKL. The CDR3 consists of 17 residues. The CDR3 protein is CASSPPSGLAGRETQYF. In DNA form, the CDR3 reads TGCGCCAGCAGCCCGCCTTCTGGACTAGCGGGAAGGGAGACCCAGTACTTC.

The chain has TRBV7-9 and TRBJ2-3; TRBD2 is a possible D gene (5 bases). CDR3 size: 15 residues. Trimming stripped 2 bases from V and 2 bases from J, with 11 bases between. Germline V gives CDR1 SEHNR, CDR2 FQNEAQ (reference sequence). The CDR3 here is CASSLKGGPTDTQYF. The CDR3 DNA reads as TGTGCCAGCAGCTTAAAAGGCGGGCCCACAGATACGCAGTATTTT.

The chain recombines TRBV20-1 with TRBJ2-3; 7 nucleotides match TRBD2. Germline CDR1 DFQATT, CDR2 SNEGSKA (reference sequence). The CDR3 length is 13 residues. J was trimmed by 5 bases and V by 6 bases; bases with no gene match: 8. CDR3 nucleotide sequence: TGCAGTGCAGGGGCTAGCGGACGAGATACGCAGTATTTT. Protein: CSAGASGRDTQYF.

V gene TRBV3-1 combines with J gene TRBJ1-1, with D unclear. Germline V lookup: CDR1 LGHDT, CDR2 YNNKEL (reference sequence). This CDR3 is built from 13 residues. Trimming left V 2 bases short and J 5 bases short, with 9 bases between. The CDR3 reads CASSQIGETEAFF. In DNA, the CDR3 is TGTGCCAGCAGCCAAATCGGAGAAACTGAAGCTTTCTTT.

This clonotype was observed a few times. V and J are TRBV6-5 and TRBJ2-7; no clear D. Germline V gene sequence: CDR1 MNHEY, CDR2 SVGAGI. V was pared by 6 bases and J by 0 bases, with 18 bases between. The CDR3 runs 16 residues. For the CDR3, the DNA is TGTGCCAGCAGACAGTCCTTTACGGCCAGCTCCTACGAGCAGTACTTC. Amino acid sequence: CASRQSFTASSYEQYF.

Note on this clonotype: Germline and junction disagree at one end, which may indicate a read error. The genes are TRBV29-1 and TRBJ1-4, with unresolved D. The germline gives CDR1 SQVTM, CDR2 ANQGSEA. The CDR3 totals 14 residues. CDR3 protein: CSVEVGSLNERLFF. The CDR3 DNA reads as TGCAGCGTTGAGGTCGGCTCCCTTAATGAAAGACTGTTTTTT.

The chain has TRBV18 and TRBJ2-5; D gene unclear. Trimming took off 5 bases at V and 3 bases at J, with 10 bases between the two ends. The germline V gene encodes CDR1 KGHSH and CDR2 LQKENI. The CDR3 runs to 13 residues. The CDR3 reads CASSALVEETQYF. The CDR3 DNA follows: TGTGCCAGCTCAGCTCTAGTTGAAGAGACCCAGTACTTC.

This chain connects TRBV15 to TRBJ1-2, with D possibly being TRBD1 (6 bases). The germline V and J ends were trimmed by 2 bases and 4 bases, with 11 bases remaining between them. The CDR3 totals 14 residues. Germline CDR1 is LNHNV and CDR2 is YYDKDF (reference sequence). The CDR3 coding sequence is TGTGCCACCAGCAGACCGGGACAACTCTATGGCTACACCTTC. Translating gives CATSRPGQLYGYTF.

The chain joins TRBV19 to TRBJ2-7; 8 bases align to TRBD1. Germline CDR1 reads LNHDA; CDR2 reads SQIVND (reference sequence). The CDR3 spans 15 residues. V lost 3 bases and J lost 4; bases outside the gene matches: 8. CDR3 in DNA: TGTGCCAGTAGTATCCAGGCAGGGGGCCGGTACGAGCAGTACTTC. Amino acid sequence: CASSIQAGGRYEQYF.